The T cell receptor beta chain described here comes from a study of Ad26.COV2.S vaccination and SARS-CoV-2 variants. At the level of the study: Ad26.COV2.S was injected intramuscularly once or twice, 56 days apart. Study-wide results and caveats: Recipients given vaccine exceeded placebo recipients in spike-specific TCR breadth.

The CDR3 runs to 16 residues. J gave up 4 bases and V 4 bases, and 5 bases lay outside the gene matches. The germline V gene has CDR1 SGHNT and CDR2 YENEEA. The repertoire was sequenced with immunoSEQ multiplex PCR; TCRdb's copy has only in-frame clones and lacks some. The top ten clones hold roughly 2.5% of a sample with 430,000 or so clones, 89% of them seen once. Treatment defined: 19 received Ad26.COV2.S at low or high dose, single or two shots; 5 received placebo; per-sample allocation not given. Samples analyzed were those drawn on day 63 after the first vaccine or placebo injection. Ad26 vector vaccine expressed Wuhan-strain SARS-CoV-2 spike. About this clone: Its antigen is unknown.

The sequence derives from a person between 18 and 59 years old who received the Ad26.COV2.S COVID-19 vaccine or a placebo. The sequencing here drew on peripheral blood, taken in a trial of Ad26.COV2.S vaccine versus placebo. The rearrangement joins TRBV11-3 to TRBJ2-3; 13 positions agree with TRBD2. The CDR3 loop is CASSYPGLAGPDTQYF. The CDR3 region has the DNA TGTGCCAGCAGCTATCCGGGACTAGCGGGACCAGATACGCAGTATTTT.